The 30 T cell receptor beta chains listed next were all sequenced from one sample in a study of regulatory T cells in long-lasting Graves disease. For TCR beta, libraries came from iRepertoire HTBI primers and Arm-PCR of CDR3 regions. Each CDR3 protein is one row after TCRdb ran MiXCR on the multiplex PCR reads. The table includes some 600,000 distinct CDR3 sequences, around 15% detected once. Time point denoted: newly diagnosed GD, antithyroid drugs for less than 3 months. PBMC-extracted RNA yielded the TCR library. These same records also appear under a second study, on T cells in Graves' hyperthyroidism and ophthalmopathy.

The specimen comprised peripheral blood mononuclear cells (PBMCs), sampled at new diagnosis, from a patient treated with antithyroid drugs. These receptors were obtained from a man between 18 and 35 years old with Graves disease.

There are many counts of this clonotype. The gene calls are TRBV9 and TRBJ1-1, with unresolved D. This CDR3 is 13 amino acids long. Trimming took off 4 bases at V and 8 bases at J, with 15 bases between the two ends. Germline CDR1 and CDR2: SGDLS and YYNGEE. Here the CDR3 DNA reads TGTGCCAGCAGCCGGCCGCTAGGGAGCGAAGCTTTCTTT. Its protein product is CASSRPLGSEAFF.

This chain connects TRBV3-1 to TRBJ2-3, with no clear D. The CDR3 is made up of 11 amino acids. Germline-derived CDR1 and CDR2 are LGHDT and YNNKEL (reference sequence). V lost 0 bases, J lost 7 bases, and 2 bases lay in between. CDR3 coding DNA: TGTGCCAGCAGCCAAGAACATACGCAGTATTTT. Protein sequence: CASSQEHTQYF.

Details on this clonotype: With a much larger clone just one base away, this may be a read error. The gene calls are TRBV24-1 and TRBJ2-3; D unclear. The DNA end is more similar to TRBJ2-1, so the J call may be wrong. The germline CDR1 and CDR2 sequences are KGHDR and SFDVKD. The CDR3 runs to 16 residues. CDR3 DNA: TGTGCCACCAGTGATTTGAACGAGACAACAAACGATGAGCAGTTCTTC. This gives the protein CATSDLNETTNDEQFF.

The V gene is TRBV5-1, the J gene TRBJ2-2; TRBD1 matches 10 bases. Germline V gene data show CDR1 as SGHRS and CDR2 as YFSETQ. This CDR3 is 16 amino acids long. J was trimmed by 4 bases and V by 5 bases; bases with no gene match: 8. The CDR3 nucleotides read TGCGCCAGCAGGCACGAGGGACAGGGGACCACCGGGGAGCTGTTTTTT. Encoded protein: CASRHEGQGTTGELFF.

The CDR3, as DNA: TGCAGTGCAACGGACGTCCAGGAGAGCACAGATACGCAGTATTTT. Translating it yields CSATDVQESTDTQYF. This rearrangement joins TRBV20-1 to TRBJ2-3, with D hard to call. The germline CDR1 and CDR2 sequences are DFQATT and SNEGSKA (reference sequence). Trimming removed 6 bases at V and 0 bases at J, with 16 bases between. The CDR3 consists of 15 residues.

Ten or more counts support this clonotype. This chain joins TRBV7-8 and TRBJ2-1; maybe TRBD1 (6 bases). Germline assignment: CDR1 SGHVS and CDR2 FQNEAQ. The CDR3 extends over 15 amino acids. Trimming took 5 bases from V and 5 from J, leaving 16 bases between them. CDR3 loop: CASSPRTVLNNEQFF. The CDR3 DNA follows: TGTGCCAGCAGCCCACGGACAGTACTTAACAATGAGCAGTTCTTC.

The table lists this clonotype with a count of one. The chain couples TRBV4-1 to TRBJ1-2, with 10 bases fitting TRBD1. The CDR3 extends over 16 amino acids. The V segment lost 4 bases and the J segment 4 bases; nucleotides outside the gene matches: 9. The germline gives CDR1 MGHRA, CDR2 YSYEKL. CDR3 coding DNA: TGCGCCAGCAGCCTGACAGGGGGCGCGATTGGCTATGGCTACACCTTC. It encodes CASSLTGGAIGYGYTF.

J is TRBJ2-1 and V is TRBV7-3; possible D gene TRBD2, 5 bases. Trimming took off 2 bases at V and 5 bases at J, with 10 bases between the two ends. The length of the CDR3 is 14 residues. Germline CDR1 reads SGHTA; CDR2 reads FQGTGA. CDR3 nucleotides: TGTGCCAGCAGCTTAGCTAGCCTGAACAATGAGCAGTTCTTC. Translated, it gives CASSLASLNNEQFF.

This clonotype appeared a few times. V usage is TRBV7-9 and J usage is TRBJ2-5, with D tentatively TRBD2 (6 bases). Germline CDR1 and CDR2: SEHNR and FQNEAQ (reference sequence). The CDR3 has 15 amino acids. Trimming left V 4 bases short and J 1 base short, with 13 bases between. This CDR3 reads CASSSSGTLQETQYF. For the CDR3, the DNA is TGTGCCAGCAGCTCCTCAGGGACTCTCCAAGAGACCCAGTACTTC.

As to this clonotype: With a much larger clone just one base away, this may be a read error. The chain couples TRBV5-1 to TRBJ2-1, with D perhaps TRBD2 (5 bases). The ends were cut back, 5 bases at V and 2 bases at J, with 17 bases in the middle. Germline CDR1 and CDR2: SGHRS and YFSETQ. This CDR3 has 16 residues. The CDR3 sequence is CASSRRRESPYNEQFF. DNA for the CDR3: TGCGCCAGCAGTCGAAGACGGGAAAGCCCCTACAATGAGCAGTTCTTC.

V gene TRBV20-1 combines with J gene TRBJ2-7; D remains unclear. The CDR3 extends over 15 amino acids. Germline CDR1 reads DFQATT; CDR2 reads SNEGSKA (reference sequence). Trimming removed 5 bases at V and 3 bases at J, with 20 bases between. The CDR3 loop is CSAQTSAGEFYEQYF. The CDR3, as DNA: TGCAGTGCTCAGACCTCGGCAGGAGAGTTCTACGAGCAGTACTTC.

This clonotype was observed a handful of times. The chain combines TRBV29-1 with TRBJ1-5; D uncertain. V was trimmed by 5 bases and J by 7 bases, leaving 18 bases between them. Germline CDR1 SQVTM, CDR2 ANQGSEA. This CDR3 has 14 amino acids. This CDR3 is CSVLGRESDQPQHF. CDR3 DNA: TGCAGCGTTTTGGGGAGGGAGTCAGACCAGCCCCAGCATTTT. The variable domain in full, completed from reference TRBV29-1 and TRBJ1-5, reads SAVISQKPSRDICQRGTSLTIQCQVDSQVTMMFWYRQQPGQSLTLIATANQGSEATYESGFVIDKFPISRPNLTFSTLTVSNMSPEDSSIYLCSVLGRESDQPQHFGDGTRLSIL.

This clonotype has a count of ten or more. This chain joins TRBV7-9 and TRBJ2-5, with no clear D. Germline-derived CDR1 and CDR2 are SEHNR and FQNEAQ (reference sequence). The CDR3 covers 13 residues. The germline V and J ends were trimmed by 5 bases and 4 bases, with 11 bases remaining between them. CDR3 sequence reads: CASSLPSGETQYF. The CDR3 DNA follows: TGTGCCAGCAGCCTCCCGTCTGGAGAGACCCAGTACTTC. Together with reference TRBV7-9 and TRBJ2-5, the CDR3 gives the full variable domain: DTGVSQNPRHKITKRGQNVTFRCDPISEHNRLYWYRQTLGQGPEFLTYFQNEAQLEKSRLLSDRFSAERPKGSFSTLEIQRTEQGDSAMYLCASSLPSGETQYFGPGTRLLVL.

This clonotype was detected ten times or more. The chain employs TRBV6-2 or TRBV6-3 and TRBJ2-5; D gene unclear. Germline CDR1 and CDR2: MNHEY and SVGEGT. This CDR3 contains 14 residues. V lost 2 bases and J 4 bases, leaving 11 bases between the germline ends. The CDR3: CASSYGWGSETQYF. CDR3 in DNA: TGTGCCAGCAGTTACGGATGGGGTTCAGAGACCCAGTACTTC.

The J gene is TRBJ1-2, the V gene TRBV6-2 or TRBV6-3, with 7 positions matching TRBD1. This CDR3 has 14 residues. Germline values: CDR1 MNHEY, CDR2 SVGEGT. V lost 4 bases, J lost 2 bases, and 4 bases stayed unmatched. This chain's CDR3 is CASSFLQGNYGYTF. CDR3 coding DNA: TGTGCCAGCAGTTTTCTACAGGGGAACTATGGCTACACCTTC.

The chain has TRBV4-2 and TRBJ2-1, with 8 positions matching TRBD2. The CDR3 sequence is 16 residues long. From germline, CDR1 is LGHNA and CDR2 YNFKEQ. Trimming cost V 1 base and J 6 bases; bases outside gene matches: 8. The CDR3 reads CASSQALASGLNEQFF. The CDR3 DNA is TGTGCCAGCAGCCAAGCGCTGGCTAGCGGGCTCAATGAGCAGTTCTTC.

This clonotype has ten or more counts. The chain combines TRBV10-3 with TRBJ2-7, with TRBD2 identical over 7 bases. Germline V gene sequence: CDR1 ENHRY, CDR2 SYGVKD. Trimming at V came to 5 bases and at J to 3 bases, leaving 7 bases not matched to a gene. CDR3 length: 14 residues. The chain's CDR3 is CAISSSGGDYEQYF. DNA for the CDR3: TGTGCCATCAGTTCCTCTGGGGGGGACTACGAGCAGTACTTC.

This clonotype was recorded many times. The chain employs TRBV2 and TRBJ2-7, with D possibly matching TRBD2 (5 bases). The CDR3 contains 13 residues. Trimming pared 8 bases from V and 0 bases from J, leaving 11 bases between. CDR1 is SNHLY, CDR2 FYNNEI, per germline. CDR3 residues: CASVGESSYEQYF. In nucleotides, the CDR3 is TGTGCCAGCGTCGGGGAAAGCTCCTACGAGCAGTACTTC.

This clonotype turned up a few times. Relative to the germline gene, one junction end is altered; a read error may explain this. The rearrangement links TRBV2 to TRBJ2-7; D is perhaps TRBD1 or TRBD2 (5 bases each). Germline CDR1 reads SNHLY; CDR2 reads FYNNEI. The CDR3 is 14 amino acids. CDR3 nucleotide sequence: TGTGCCAGCAGTGAAGGGACTGGGACCTACGGGCAGTACTTC. Amino acid sequence: CASSEGTGTYGQYF. The variable domain in full, completed from reference TRBV2 and TRBJ2-7, reads EPEVTQTPSHQVTQMGQEVILRCVPISNHLYFYWYRQILGQKVEFLVSFYNNEISEKSEIFDDQFSVERPDGSNFTLKIRSTKLEDSAMYFCASSEGTGTYGQYFGPGTRLTVT.

In its sample, this clonotype was seen many times. The gene calls are TRBV10-3 and TRBJ2-3; 9 bases are shared with TRBD2. In germline, CDR1 is ENHRY, CDR2 SYGVKD. V gave up 3 bases and J gave up 3 bases; unmatched junction bases: 7. This CDR3 is 16 amino acids long. The CDR3 here is CAISDPPSGRTDTQYF. The DNA of the CDR3 is TGTGCCATCAGTGACCCCCCCAGCGGGAGGACAGATACGCAGTATTTT.

This clonotype was picked up a small number of times. The chain carries TRBV6-5 and TRBJ2-3; 9 nucleotides line up with TRBD1. There are 16 residues in the CDR3. Germline V gene sequence: CDR1 MNHEY, CDR2 SVGAGI. The V and J ends lost 0 bases and 5 bases, in that order; junction bases with no gene match: 6. For the CDR3, the DNA is TGTGCCAGCAGTTACTCAGGGACAGGGTGGGGAGATACGCAGTATTTT. Its translation is CASSYSGTGWGDTQYF.

This clonotype was recorded many times. This chain connects TRBV12-5 to TRBJ1-1, with 11 nucleotides matching TRBD1. This CDR3 has 16 amino acids. Losses at the gene ends were 5 bases for V and 0 bases for J; bases not matched to a gene: 5. Germline V gene lookup returns CDR1 LGHNT and CDR2 FRNRAP. CDR3 protein: CASGLRTGGVNTEAFF. CDR3 sequence (DNA): TGTGCTAGTGGTCTCAGGACAGGGGGCGTGAACACTGAAGCTTTCTTT. Full variable domain (missing parts from reference TRBV12-5 and TRBJ1-1): DARVTQTPRHKVTEMGQEVTMRCQPILGHNTVFWYRQTMMQGLELLAYFRNRAPLDDSGMPKDRFSAEMPDATLATLKIQPSEPRDSAVYFCASGLRTGGVNTEAFFGQGTRLTVV.

This clonotype was detected many times. The chain joins TRBV3-1 to TRBJ2-3; no firm D call. This CDR3 has 14 residues. The V end lost 1 base, the J end lost 6 bases, and 11 bases lay between the germline ends. CDR1 is LGHDT and CDR2 is YNNKEL in the germline V gene (reference sequence). The CDR3 loop reads CASSQAWSDDTQYF. The CDR3 nucleotides are TGTGCCAGCAGCCAAGCTTGGTCAGACGATACGCAGTATTTT.

This clonotype showed up many times. The V gene is TRBV11-2, the J gene TRBJ1-6; tentatively, D is TRBD1 (5 bases). CDR3 size: 13 residues. The V end lost 3 bases, the J end lost 7 bases, and 7 bases lay between the germline ends. Germline-derived CDR1 and CDR2 are SGHAT and FQNNGV. For the CDR3, the DNA is TGTGCCAGCAGCTTCGGGGGGAATTCACCCCTCCACTTT. Amino acids: CASSFGGNSPLHF. Full variable domain (remainder filled in from reference TRBV11-2 and TRBJ1-6): EAGVAQSPRYKIIEKRQSVAFWCNPISGHATLYWYQQILGQGPKLLIQFQNNGVVDDSQLPKDRFSAERLKGVDSTLKIQPAKLEDSAVYLCASSFGGNSPLHFGNGTRLTVT.

This clonotype was counted only a few times. The chain carries TRBV6-1 and TRBJ2-3; 8 bases map to TRBD2. The ends lost 1 base at V and 0 bases at J; junction bases unmatched: 6. The CDR3 totals 17 residues. In germline, CDR1 is MNHNS, CDR2 SASEGT. CDR3 protein: CASSEGTSRTSTDTQYF. CDR3 DNA: TGTGCCAGCAGTGAAGGGACTAGCAGGACTAGCACAGATACGCAGTATTTT.

The genes are TRBV19 and TRBJ2-3, with D tentatively TRBD2 (5 bases). Deletions cut 3 bases from V and 6 bases from J, with 13 bases between. CDR1 is LNHDA, CDR2 SQIVND, per germline (reference sequence). The CDR3 loop spans 14 amino acids. The CDR3 DNA reads TGTGCCAGTAGTATCGCTTCTAGCATCGATACGCAGTATTTT. Translated: CASSIASSIDTQYF.

In this sample, this clonotype turned up a few times. The chain is built from TRBV3-1 and TRBJ2-1; the D gene is possibly TRBD2 (5 bases). This CDR3 is 16 amino acids long. V was pared by 0 bases and J by 7 bases, with 16 bases between. CDR1 and CDR2 (germline): LGHDT, YNNKEL (reference sequence). CDR3 sequence: CASSQDRRGGGNEQFF. The CDR3 coding sequence is TGTGCCAGCAGCCAAGACCGCCGCGGCGGCGGGAATGAGCAGTTCTTC.

The sample holds a few counts of this clonotype. This chain joins TRBV7-9 and TRBJ1-3; a weak D match, TRBD1 (5 bases). Germline CDR1 SEHNR, CDR2 FQNEAQ (reference sequence). This CDR3 has 15 residues. Trimming shortened V by 5 bases and J by 4 bases, and 15 bases separated the two germline ends. The DNA of the CDR3 is TGTGCCAGCAGCCGCCGGGCAGGGCCGGGAAACACCATATATTTT. Amino acids: CASSRRAGPGNTIYF.

The rearrangement uses TRBV9 and TRBJ2-1, with 13 bases fitting TRBD2. Germline V gene sequence: CDR1 SGDLS, CDR2 YYNGEE. V shed 2 bases and J 12 bases; nucleotides not matched to a gene: 8. The CDR3 spans 15 residues. CDR3 DNA: TGTGCCAGCAGCGTTTCACTAGCGGGAGGGGTTGGGCAGTTCTTC. Translating gives CASSVSLAGGVGQFF.

The chain combines TRBV19 with TRBJ2-1, with 9 bases that match TRBD1. Per the germline V gene, CDR1 is LNHDA and CDR2 is SQIVND (reference sequence). V lost 3 bases, J lost 3 bases, and 6 bases stayed unmatched. This CDR3 region has 16 residues. The CDR3 DNA reads as TGTGCCAGTAGTATCCCGGGACAGGGCGACTACAATGAGCAGTTCTTC. Translation gives CASSIPGQGDYNEQFF.